The 20 T cell receptor beta chains below were found in one sample sequenced in a study of T-cell reconstitution after alpha-beta-depleted transplantation in children. Researchers prepared the TCRbeta library using unique molecular identifiers, the study reports. TCRdb re-called the PCR reads through MiXCR, storing one row per CDR3 protein. The sample yields tens of thousands of distinct CDR3 sequences, just under 5% seen once. The sequencing used PBMCs, mostly from graft donor cells, collected 180 days after TCRalphabeta/CD19-depleted stem cell transplant. Receptors originate from a boy younger than two who had a stem cell transplant for acute myeloid leukemia, so the T cells may come from the graft donor.

This clonotype was seen repeatedly, ten times or more. The rearrangement uses TRBV19 and TRBJ2-7; D tentatively fits TRBD1 or TRBD2 (5 bases each). The germline CDR1 and CDR2 sequences are LNHDA and SQIVND (reference sequence). The length of the CDR3 is 14 residues. Trimming left V 5 bases short and J 2 bases short, with 13 bases between. CDR3 coding DNA: TGTGCCAGTAGTCCATGGGACGGGCCCTACGAGCAGTACTTC. This codes for CASSPWDGPYEQYF.

This clonotype was seen ten or more times. The gene calls are TRBV5-1 and TRBJ1-5; weak D call: TRBD1 (6 bases). Germline lookup yields CDR1 SGHRS and CDR2 YFSETQ. V gave up 3 bases and J gave up 7 bases, with 14 bases separating them. The CDR3 spans 14 residues. The CDR3 is CASSWGGGDQPQHF. In DNA form, the CDR3 reads TGCGCCAGCAGCTGGGGGGGGGGCGACCAGCCCCAGCATTTT.

This clonotype has ten or more counts. The chain employs TRBV5-1 and TRBJ2-1; TRBD2 agrees at 10 bases. The CDR3 has 16 residues. CDR1 and CDR2 from the germline V gene are SGHRS and YFSETQ. Trimming at V came to 4 bases and at J to 0 bases, leaving 4 bases not matched to a gene. DNA for the CDR3: TGCGCCAGCAGCCTGGGACTAGCGAGCTCCTACAATGAGCAGTTCTTC. Its translation: CASSLGLASSYNEQFF.

This clonotype was observed at least ten times. The J gene is TRBJ1-5, the V gene TRBV6-6; unclear D gene. CDR3 length: 13 residues. Trimming took 4 bases from V and 10 from J, leaving 14 bases between them. Germline CDR1 reads MNHNY; CDR2 reads SVGAGI (reference sequence). The CDR3 loop is CASSSDRGGPQHF. CDR3 DNA: TGTGCCAGCAGTTCCGACCGGGGAGGACCCCAGCATTTT.

This clonotype occurred many times. CDR3 in DNA: TGCAGTGCTAGACCCGACAGGGTTGAAAAACTGTTTTTT. Translation: CSARPDRVEKLFF. The chain recombines TRBV20-1 with TRBJ1-4; TRBD1 agrees at 7 bases. The CDR3 length is 13 residues. Unmatched junction bases numbered 4, after V lost 2 bases and J lost 7 bases. Germline CDR1 reads DFQATT; CDR2 reads SNEGSKA (reference sequence).

This clonotype was picked up many times. This rearrangement joins TRBV2 to TRBJ2-1, with D possibly matching TRBD2 (5 bases). V dropped 3 bases and J dropped 3 bases, with 24 bases sitting between them. The length of the CDR3 is 19 residues. Germline CDR1 reads SNHLY; CDR2 reads FYNNEI. CDR3 DNA sequence: TGTGCCAGCAGTGACGGAGGCGGGCTGGGGTCTTCCTTCTACAATGAGCAGTTCTTC. This encodes CASSDGGGLGSSFYNEQFF.

This clonotype occurred many times. V gene TRBV7-3 combines with J gene TRBJ2-4, with D perhaps matching TRBD2 (7 bases). Germline V gives CDR1 SGHTA, CDR2 FQGTGA. Trimming pared 5 bases from V and 8 bases from J, leaving 22 bases between. The length of the CDR3 is 16 residues. CDR3 loop: CASSPQGGGGLDIQYF. CDR3 nucleotide sequence: TGTGCCAGCAGCCCACAAGGGGGGGGCGGGTTGGACATTCAGTACTTC.

This clonotype has ten or more counts. The gene calls are TRBV28 and TRBJ2-5; the match to TRBD1 covers 8 bases. Germline CDR1 is MDHEN and CDR2 is SYDVKM. Trimming removed 6 bases from V and 3 bases from J; junction bases left unmatched: 6. There are 14 residues in the CDR3. For the CDR3, the DNA is TGTGCCAGCAGAATGACAGGGGAGGAAGAGACCCAGTACTTC. Encoded protein: CASRMTGEEETQYF.

This clonotype has ten or more counts. The CDR3 spells CAWSVGEGPYEQYF. CDR3 sequence (DNA): TGTGCCTGGAGTGTAGGGGAAGGTCCCTACGAGCAGTACTTC. The gene calls are TRBV30 and TRBJ2-7; a weak D match, TRBD1 (5 bases). The germline V gene has CDR1 GTSNPN and CDR2 SVGIG (reference sequence). With 0 bases removed from V and 2 bases from J, the gap between germline ends came to 11 bases. The CDR3 sequence is 14 residues long.

The sample holds many counts of this clonotype. The rearrangement links TRBV4-1 to TRBJ1-1; D possibly corresponds to TRBD1 (6 bases). CDR3 length: 14 amino acids. The V gene's germline CDR1 is MGHRA and CDR2 YSYEKL. The V end lost 3 bases, the J end lost 1 base, and 9 bases lay between the germline ends. The CDR3 DNA follows: TGCGCCAGCAGCCAGGGACACCCGAACACTGAAGCTTTCTTT. It yields the protein CASSQGHPNTEAFF.

This clonotype has ten or more counts. The chain carries TRBV5-1 and TRBJ2-5; D call uncertain. The length of the CDR3 is 14 residues. V was pared by 1 base and J by 2 bases, with 9 bases between. Germline V gives CDR1 SGHRS, CDR2 YFSETQ. CDR3 loop: CASSLFGGQETQYF. CDR3 nucleotide sequence: TGCGCCAGCAGCTTGTTCGGCGGACAAGAGACCCAGTACTTC.

This clonotype was recorded many times. The chain employs TRBV12-3 or TRBV12-4 and TRBJ2-1; D could derive from TRBD1 or TRBD2 (5 bases each). This CDR3 is built from 14 residues. The V end lost 7 bases, the J end lost 5 bases, and 15 bases lay between the germline ends. CDR3 residues: CASIYQRGDNEQFF. CDR3 bases: TGTGCCAGCATCTACCAGCGAGGGGACAATGAGCAGTTCTTC.

This clonotype was seen many times. The rearrangement uses TRBV20-1 and TRBJ2-7, with 10 bases that match TRBD2. V trimming: 6 bases; J trimming: 0 bases; junction bases outside the gene matches: 5. Per the germline V gene, CDR1 is DFQATT and CDR2 is SNEGSKA (reference sequence). CDR3 size: 14 residues. The CDR3 loop reads CSASAGGISYEQYV. The CDR3 nucleotides read TGCAGTGCCTCAGCGGGGGGGATCTCCTACGAGCAGTACGTC.

This clonotype has ten or more counts. This rearrangement joins TRBV19 to TRBJ2-1; D call uncertain. Germline V gene lookup returns CDR1 LNHDA and CDR2 SQIVND (reference sequence). This CDR3 spans 15 amino acids. The ends were cut back, 3 bases at V and 3 bases at J, with 12 bases in the middle. The DNA for the CDR3 is TGTGCCAGTAGTATGTTTGGCGGAAACTACAATGAGCAGTTCTTC. As protein: CASSMFGGNYNEQFF.

This clonotype was counted ten times or more. The chain carries TRBV7-9 and TRBJ1-5, with D hard to call. V lost 1 base and J 0 bases, leaving 4 bases between the germline ends. CDR3 length equals 14 residues. The germline gives CDR1 SEHNR, CDR2 FQNEAQ (reference sequence). In DNA, the CDR3 is TGTGCCAGCAGCTTAGGGAATAGCAATCAGCCCCAGCATTTT. Translating gives CASSLGNSNQPQHF.

In its sample, this clonotype was seen many times. The chain has TRBV29-1 and TRBJ2-1, with 13 bases identical to TRBD2. Germline CDR1 and CDR2: SQVTM and ANQGSEA. The trim removed 4 bases at V and 7 bases at J, leaving 7 bases unmatched. The CDR3 length is 15 residues. Here the CDR3 DNA reads TGCAGCGTTGCCCAACTAGCGGGGGGGCCTAATGAGCAGTTCTTC. This gives the protein CSVAQLAGGPNEQFF.

This clonotype was recorded many times. The chain is built from TRBV4-2 and TRBJ1-6, with 9 bases aligning to TRBD1. Unmatched junction bases numbered 5, after V lost 1 base and J lost 10 bases. The CDR3 loop spans 15 amino acids. Germline V CDR1 and CDR2: LGHNA, YNFKEQ. The CDR3 reads CASSQGGTGLSPLHF. The CDR3 DNA reads TGTGCCAGCAGCCAAGGCGGGACAGGGCTATCACCCCTCCACTTT.

At least ten counts were recorded for this clonotype. The chain joins TRBV4-3 to TRBJ2-2, with 8 positions matching TRBD1. This CDR3 contains 15 residues. The ends lost 0 bases at V and 4 bases at J; junction bases unmatched: 1. Germline-derived CDR1 and CDR2 are LGHNA and YSLEER. In DNA, the CDR3 is TGCGCCAGCAGCCAAGACAGGGGGCCCACCGGGGAGCTGTTTTTT. Protein product: CASSQDRGPTGELFF.

This clonotype was detected ten times or more. This chain connects TRBV20-1 to TRBJ2-7; the match to TRBD1 covers 7 bases. Germline trimming cut 2 bases from V and 6 bases from J; bases unmatched to any gene: 7. From germline, CDR1 is DFQATT and CDR2 SNEGSKA (reference sequence). CDR3 length equals 13 residues. The chain's CDR3 is CSARKAWDSEQYV. The CDR3 nucleotides read TGCAGTGCTAGAAAGGCATGGGACAGCGAGCAGTACGTC.

This clonotype has a count of ten or more. The chain joins TRBV20-1 to TRBJ2-2; D is unclear. Trimming left V 0 bases short and J 5 bases short, with 7 bases between. The CDR3 contains 13 residues. CDR1 DFQATT and CDR2 SNEGSKA come from the germline V gene (reference sequence). In nucleotides, the CDR3 is TGCAGTGCTAGAGACTCCGTTACCGGGGAGCTGTTTTTT. Its protein product is CSARDSVTGELFF.